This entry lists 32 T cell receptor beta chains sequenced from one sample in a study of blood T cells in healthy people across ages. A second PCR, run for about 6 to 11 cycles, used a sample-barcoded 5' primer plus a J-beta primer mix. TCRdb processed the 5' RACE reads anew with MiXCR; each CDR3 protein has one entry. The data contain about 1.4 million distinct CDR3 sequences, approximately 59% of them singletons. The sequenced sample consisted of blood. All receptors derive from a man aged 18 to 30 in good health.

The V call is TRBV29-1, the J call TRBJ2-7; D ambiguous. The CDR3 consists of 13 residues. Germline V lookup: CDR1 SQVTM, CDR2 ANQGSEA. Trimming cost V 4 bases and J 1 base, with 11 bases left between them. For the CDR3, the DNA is TGCAGCGTTGTCGTAACAGAATCCTACGAGCAGTACTTC. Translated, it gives CSVVVTESYEQYF.

The DNA for the CDR3 is TGTGCCAGCAGCCCCCGGGCCCAACAACTCACAGATACGCAGTATTTT. Protein sequence: CASSPRAQQLTDTQYF. The rearrangement links TRBV7-2 to TRBJ2-3; D gene ambiguous. The ends were cut back, 5 bases at V and 2 bases at J, with 17 bases in the middle. Germline V gene data show CDR1 as SGHTA and CDR2 as FQGNSA. This CDR3 region has 16 residues.

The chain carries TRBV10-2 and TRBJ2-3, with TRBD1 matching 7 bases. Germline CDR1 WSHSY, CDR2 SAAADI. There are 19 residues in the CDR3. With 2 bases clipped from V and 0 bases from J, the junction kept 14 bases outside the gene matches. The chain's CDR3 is CASSETWDSITPSTDTQYF. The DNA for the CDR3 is TGCGCCAGCAGTGAGACCTGGGACAGCATAACCCCTAGCACAGATACGCAGTATTTT.

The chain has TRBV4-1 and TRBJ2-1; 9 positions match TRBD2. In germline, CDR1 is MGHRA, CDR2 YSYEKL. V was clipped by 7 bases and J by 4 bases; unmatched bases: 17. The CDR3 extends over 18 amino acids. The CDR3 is CASNPRAGGGLGYNEQFF. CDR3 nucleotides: TGCGCCAGCAACCCCCGAGCGGGAGGAGGGTTGGGGTACAATGAGCAGTTCTTC.

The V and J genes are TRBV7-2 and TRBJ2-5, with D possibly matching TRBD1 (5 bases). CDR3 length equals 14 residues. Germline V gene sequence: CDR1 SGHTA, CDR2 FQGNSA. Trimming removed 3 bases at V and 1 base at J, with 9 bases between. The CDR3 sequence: CASSFQTAQETQYF. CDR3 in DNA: TGTGCCAGCAGCTTCCAGACAGCCCAAGAGACCCAGTACTTC.

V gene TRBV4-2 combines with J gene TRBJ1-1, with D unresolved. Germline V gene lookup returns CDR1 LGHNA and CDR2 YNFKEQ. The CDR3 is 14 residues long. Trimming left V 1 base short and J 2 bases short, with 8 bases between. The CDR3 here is CASSQGRINTEAFF. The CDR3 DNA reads TGTGCCAGCAGCCAAGGGCGGATAAACACTGAAGCTTTCTTT.

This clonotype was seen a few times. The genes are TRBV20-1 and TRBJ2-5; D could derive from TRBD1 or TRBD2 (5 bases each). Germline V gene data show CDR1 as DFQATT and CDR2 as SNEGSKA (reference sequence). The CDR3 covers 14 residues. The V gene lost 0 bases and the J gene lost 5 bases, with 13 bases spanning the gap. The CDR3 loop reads CSARDDSGWETQYF. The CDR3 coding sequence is TGCAGTGCTAGAGATGACAGCGGTTGGGAGACCCAGTACTTC.

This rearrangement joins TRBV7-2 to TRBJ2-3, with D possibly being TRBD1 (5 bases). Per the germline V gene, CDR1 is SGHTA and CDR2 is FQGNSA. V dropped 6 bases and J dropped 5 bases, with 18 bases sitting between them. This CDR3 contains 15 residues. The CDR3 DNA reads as TGTGCCAGCAGTTCATCATTGGGGCGAATAGATACGCAGTATTTT. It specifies CASSSSLGRIDTQYF.

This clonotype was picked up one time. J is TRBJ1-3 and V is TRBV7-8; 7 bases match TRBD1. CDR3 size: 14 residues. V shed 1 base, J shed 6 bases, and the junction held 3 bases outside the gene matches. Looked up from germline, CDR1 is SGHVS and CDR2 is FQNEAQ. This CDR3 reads CASSLGQGSNTIYF. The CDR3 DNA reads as TGTGCCAGCAGCTTAGGACAGGGTTCAAACACCATATATTTT.

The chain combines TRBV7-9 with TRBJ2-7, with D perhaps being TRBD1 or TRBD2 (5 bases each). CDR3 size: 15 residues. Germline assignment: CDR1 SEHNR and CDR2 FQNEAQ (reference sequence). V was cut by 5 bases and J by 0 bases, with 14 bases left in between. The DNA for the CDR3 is TGTGCCAGCAGCCATGCAACCGGGGCCTCCTACGAGCAGTACTTC. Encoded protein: CASSHATGASYEQYF. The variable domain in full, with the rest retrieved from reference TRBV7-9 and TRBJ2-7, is DTGVSQNPRHKITKRGQNVTFRCDPISEHNRLYWYRQTLGQGPEFLTYFQNEAQLEKSRLLSDRFSAERPKGSFSTLEIQRTEQGDSAMYLCASSHATGASYEQYFGPGTRLTVT.

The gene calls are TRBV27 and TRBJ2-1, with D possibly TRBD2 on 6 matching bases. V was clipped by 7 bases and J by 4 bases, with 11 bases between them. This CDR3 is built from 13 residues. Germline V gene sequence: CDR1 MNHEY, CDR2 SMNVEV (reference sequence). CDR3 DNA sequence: TGTGCCAGCATTGGCGGGGAGTACAATGAGCAGTTCTTC. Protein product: CASIGGEYNEQFF.

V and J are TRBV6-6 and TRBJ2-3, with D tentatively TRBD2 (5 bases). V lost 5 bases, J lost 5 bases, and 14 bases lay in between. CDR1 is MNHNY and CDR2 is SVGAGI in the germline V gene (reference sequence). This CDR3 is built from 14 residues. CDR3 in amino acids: CASSDYSPGDTQYF. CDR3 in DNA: TGTGCCAGCAGTGACTACAGTCCAGGAGATACGCAGTATTTT.

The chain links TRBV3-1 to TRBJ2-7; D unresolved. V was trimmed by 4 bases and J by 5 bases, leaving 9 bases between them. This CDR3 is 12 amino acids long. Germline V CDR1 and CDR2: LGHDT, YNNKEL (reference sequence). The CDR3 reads CASSPRYDEQYF. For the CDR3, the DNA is TGTGCCAGCAGCCCCCGGTATGACGAGCAGTACTTC.

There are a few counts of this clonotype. The CDR3 coding sequence is TGTGCCAGCAGCCAAGCGAGGGGGGGGAACATTCAGTACTTC. Amino acid sequence: CASSQARGGNIQYF. This chain links TRBV5-4 with TRBJ2-4, with a tentative D call TRBD2 (7 bases). Trimming removed 4 bases at V and 7 bases at J, with 15 bases between. In germline, CDR1 is SGHNT, CDR2 YYREEE (reference sequence). CDR3 length equals 14 residues.

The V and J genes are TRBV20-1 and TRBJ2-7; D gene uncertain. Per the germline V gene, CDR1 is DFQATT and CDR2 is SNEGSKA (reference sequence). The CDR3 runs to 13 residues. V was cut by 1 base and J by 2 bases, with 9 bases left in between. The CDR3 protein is CSARAGPTYEQYF. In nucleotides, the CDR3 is TGCAGTGCTAGAGCAGGACCTACCTACGAGCAGTACTTC.

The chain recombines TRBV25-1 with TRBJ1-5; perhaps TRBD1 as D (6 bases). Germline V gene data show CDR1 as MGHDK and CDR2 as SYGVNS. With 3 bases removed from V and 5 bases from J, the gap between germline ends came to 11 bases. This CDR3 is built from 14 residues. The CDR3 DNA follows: TGTGCCAGCAGTGATATACAGGGAGATCAGCCCCAGCATTTT. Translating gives CASSDIQGDQPQHF.

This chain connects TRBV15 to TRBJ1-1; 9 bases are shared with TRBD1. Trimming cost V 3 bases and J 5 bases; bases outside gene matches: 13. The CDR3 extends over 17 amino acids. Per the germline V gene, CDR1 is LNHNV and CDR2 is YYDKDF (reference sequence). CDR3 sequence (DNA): TGTGCCACCAGCAGGAGGGGGACAGGGTCATTGGGGACTGAAGCTTTCTTT. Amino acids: CATSRRGTGSLGTEAFF. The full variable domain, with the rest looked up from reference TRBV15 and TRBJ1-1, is DAMVIQNPRYQVTQFGKPVTLSCSQTLNHNVMYWYQQKSSQAPKLLFHYYDKDFNNEADTPDNFQSRRPNTSFCFLDIRSPGLGDTAMYLCATSRRGTGSLGTEAFFGQGTRLTVV.

CDR3 loop: CASSLGGSDSQYF. The CDR3 coding sequence is TGTGCCAGCAGCTTGGGGGGGAGTGACAGTCAGTACTTC. The chain is built from TRBV5-5 and TRBJ2-4; D may be TRBD1 or TRBD2 (5 bases each). The germline V and J ends were trimmed by 0 bases and 12 bases, with 13 bases remaining between them. The CDR3 loop spans 13 amino acids. Germline values: CDR1 SGHKS, CDR2 YYEKEE (reference sequence).

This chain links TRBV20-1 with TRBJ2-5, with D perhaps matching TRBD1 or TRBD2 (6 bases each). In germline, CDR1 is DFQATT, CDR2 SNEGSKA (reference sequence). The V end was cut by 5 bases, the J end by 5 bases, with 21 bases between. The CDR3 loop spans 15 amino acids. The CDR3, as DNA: TGCAGTGCTCAAAGGGACACGACTGGGGGGGAGACCCAGTACTTC. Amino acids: CSAQRDTTGGETQYF.

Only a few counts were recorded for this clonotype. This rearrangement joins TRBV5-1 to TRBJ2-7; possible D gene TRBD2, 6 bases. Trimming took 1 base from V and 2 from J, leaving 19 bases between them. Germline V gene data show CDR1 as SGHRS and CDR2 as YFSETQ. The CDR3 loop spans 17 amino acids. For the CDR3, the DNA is TGCGCCAGCAGCTTGTTACCGTCCGGGACTGTTACCTACGAGCAGTACTTC. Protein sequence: CASSLLPSGTVTYEQYF.

The CDR3 here is CASSQGPGTGEETQYF. DNA for the CDR3: TGTGCCAGCAGCCAAGGTCCCGGGACAGGGGAAGAGACCCAGTACTTC. The chain employs TRBV3-1 and TRBJ2-5; 10 bases are a match to TRBD1. The CDR3 length is 16 residues. Germline-derived CDR1 and CDR2 are LGHDT and YNNKEL (reference sequence). V dropped 1 base and J dropped 3; count of bases not matched to a gene: 5.

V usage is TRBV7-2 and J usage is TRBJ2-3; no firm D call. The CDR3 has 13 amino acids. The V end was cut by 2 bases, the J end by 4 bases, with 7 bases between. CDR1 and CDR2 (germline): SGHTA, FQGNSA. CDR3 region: CASSLWGSDTQYF. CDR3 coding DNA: TGTGCCAGCAGCTTATGGGGTTCAGATACGCAGTATTTT.

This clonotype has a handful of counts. In DNA, the CDR3 is TGTGCCAGCAGCTTAGTCTCGAGCTCTGGAAACACCATATATTTT. Its protein is CASSLVSSSGNTIYF. V usage is TRBV7-2 and J usage is TRBJ1-3; the D is unclear. Germline CDR1 is SGHTA and CDR2 is FQGNSA. CDR3 length: 15 amino acids. Between the trimmed V and J ends, which lost 1 base and 0 bases, there was a span of 7 bases.

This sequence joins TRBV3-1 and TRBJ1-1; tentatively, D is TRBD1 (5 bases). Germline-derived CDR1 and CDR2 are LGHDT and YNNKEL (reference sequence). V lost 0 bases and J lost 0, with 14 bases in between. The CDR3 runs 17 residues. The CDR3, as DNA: TGTGCCAGCAGCCAAGAACGGGGGGGAACGATGAACACTGAAGCTTTCTTT. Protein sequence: CASSQERGGTMNTEAFF.

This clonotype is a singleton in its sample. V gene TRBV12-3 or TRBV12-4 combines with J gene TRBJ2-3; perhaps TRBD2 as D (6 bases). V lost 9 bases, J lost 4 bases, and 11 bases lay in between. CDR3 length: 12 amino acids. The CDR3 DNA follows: TGTGCCAGAGGAGCTAGCGCAGATACGCAGTATTTT. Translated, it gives CARGASADTQYF.

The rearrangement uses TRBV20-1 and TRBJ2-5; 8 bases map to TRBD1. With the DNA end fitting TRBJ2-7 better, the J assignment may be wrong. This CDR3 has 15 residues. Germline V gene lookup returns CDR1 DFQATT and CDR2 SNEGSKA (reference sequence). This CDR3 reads CSAENKDRAGYEQYF. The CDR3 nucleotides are TGCAGTGCTGAAAACAAGGACAGGGCGGGCTACGAGCAGTACTTC.

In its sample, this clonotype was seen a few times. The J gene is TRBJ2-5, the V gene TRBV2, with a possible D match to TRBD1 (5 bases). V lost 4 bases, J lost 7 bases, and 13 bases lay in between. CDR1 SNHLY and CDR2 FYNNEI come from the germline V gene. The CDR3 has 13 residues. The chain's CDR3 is CASSASRGSTQYF. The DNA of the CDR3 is TGTGCCAGCAGTGCATCTAGGGGTTCGACCCAGTACTTC.

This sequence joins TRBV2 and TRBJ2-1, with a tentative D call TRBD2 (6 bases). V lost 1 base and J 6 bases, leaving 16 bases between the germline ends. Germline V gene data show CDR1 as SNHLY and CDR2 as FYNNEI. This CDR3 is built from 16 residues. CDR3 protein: CASSEEVPSVLNEQFF. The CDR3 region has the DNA TGTGCCAGCAGTGAAGAGGTGCCTAGCGTCCTCAATGAGCAGTTCTTC. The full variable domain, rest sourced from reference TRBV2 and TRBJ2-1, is EPEVTQTPSHQVTQMGQEVILRCVPISNHLYFYWYRQILGQKVEFLVSFYNNEISEKSEIFDDQFSVERPDGSNFTLKIRSTKLEDSAMYFCASSEEVPSVLNEQFFGPGTRLTVL.

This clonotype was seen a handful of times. The CDR3 is CATSRFRASDIQYF. CDR3 in DNA: TGTGCCACCAGCAGATTCAGGGCGTCGGACATTCAGTACTTC. This chain links TRBV15 with TRBJ2-4, with D tentatively TRBD1 (5 bases). Trimming shortened V by 2 bases and J by 8 bases, and 13 bases separated the two germline ends. Germline lookup yields CDR1 LNHNV and CDR2 YYDKDF (reference sequence). This CDR3 has 14 amino acids.

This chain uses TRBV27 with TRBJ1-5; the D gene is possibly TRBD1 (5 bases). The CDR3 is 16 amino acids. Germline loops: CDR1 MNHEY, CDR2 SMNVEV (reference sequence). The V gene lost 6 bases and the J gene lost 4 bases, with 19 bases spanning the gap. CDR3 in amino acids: CASRATLPGLNQPQHF. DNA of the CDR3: TGTGCCAGCAGGGCAACTCTACCGGGACTAAATCAGCCCCAGCATTTT.

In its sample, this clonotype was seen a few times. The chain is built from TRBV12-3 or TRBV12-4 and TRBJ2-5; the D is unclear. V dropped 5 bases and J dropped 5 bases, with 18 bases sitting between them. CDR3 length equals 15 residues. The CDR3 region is CASSLRTQVGETQYF. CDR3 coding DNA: TGTGCCAGCAGTCTACGGACCCAAGTCGGGGAGACCCAGTACTTC.

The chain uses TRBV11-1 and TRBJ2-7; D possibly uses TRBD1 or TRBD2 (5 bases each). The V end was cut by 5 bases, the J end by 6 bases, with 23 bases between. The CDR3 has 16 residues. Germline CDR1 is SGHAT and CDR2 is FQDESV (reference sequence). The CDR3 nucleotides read TGTGCCAGCAGCCGCCTGATCGGGACGGCAAGCTTCGAGCAGTACTTC. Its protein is CASSRLIGTASFEQYF. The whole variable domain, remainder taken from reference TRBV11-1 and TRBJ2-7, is EAEVAQSPRYKITEKSQAVAFWCDPISGHATLYWYRQILGQGPELLVQFQDESVVDDSQLPKDRFSAERLKGVDSTLKIQPAELGDSAMYLCASSRLIGTASFEQYFGPGTRLTVT.